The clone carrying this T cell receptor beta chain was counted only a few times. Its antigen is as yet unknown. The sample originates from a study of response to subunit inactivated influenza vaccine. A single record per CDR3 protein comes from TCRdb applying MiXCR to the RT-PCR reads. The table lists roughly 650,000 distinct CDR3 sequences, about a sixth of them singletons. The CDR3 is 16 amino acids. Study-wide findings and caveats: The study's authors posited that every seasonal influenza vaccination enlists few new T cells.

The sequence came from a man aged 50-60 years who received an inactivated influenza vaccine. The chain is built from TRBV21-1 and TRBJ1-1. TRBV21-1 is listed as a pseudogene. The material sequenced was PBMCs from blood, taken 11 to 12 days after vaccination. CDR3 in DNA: TGTGCCAGCAGCACTAGCGGCAGGGAAGTTGGCACTGAAGCTTTCTTT. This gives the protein CASSTSGREVGTEAFF.